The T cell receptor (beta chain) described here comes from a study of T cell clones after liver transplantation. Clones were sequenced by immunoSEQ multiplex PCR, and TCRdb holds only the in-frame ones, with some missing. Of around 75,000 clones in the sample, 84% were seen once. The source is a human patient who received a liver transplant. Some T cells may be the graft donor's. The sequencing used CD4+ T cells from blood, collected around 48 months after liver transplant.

The CDR3 region has the DNA TGTGCCAGCAGTGACAGTCCCCGAGGGTACGAGCAGTACTTC. The encoded protein is CASSDSPRGYEQYF. The genes are TRBV2 and TRBJ2-7, with D perhaps TRBD2 (5 bases). V lost 3 bases, J lost 4 bases, and 13 bases lay in between. Germline CDR1 and CDR2: SNHLY and FYNNEI. CDR3 length equals 14 residues.